These 24 T cell receptor beta chains originate from one sample sequenced in a study of early T cells in non-severe SARS-CoV-2 infection. Using its own MiXCR run on the 5' RACE reads, TCRdb lists one record per CDR3 protein. This table has approximately 49,000 distinct CDR3 sequences, approximately 12% appearing once. The sample taken for sequencing was whole blood. The receptors derive from an adult who was a healthcare worker with PCR-confirmed SARS-CoV-2 infection or an uninfected control (not recorded which).

This clonotype has just a few counts. The chain joins TRBV3-1 to TRBJ2-5, with 9 bases lining up with TRBD1. J was trimmed by 5 bases and V by 1 base; bases with no gene match: 5. The length of the CDR3 is 15 residues. From germline, CDR1 is LGHDT and CDR2 YNNKEL (reference sequence). CDR3 protein: CASSQAYRGRETQYF. CDR3 nucleotides: TGTGCCAGCAGCCAAGCCTACAGGGGGCGGGAGACCCAGTACTTC.

This clonotype was seen many times. The genes are TRBV19 and TRBJ1-4, with 7 bases matching TRBD1. The CDR3 consists of 16 residues. J lost 0 bases, V lost 7 bases, and 8 bases had no gene match. Germline V gene data show CDR1 as LNHDA and CDR2 as SQIVND (reference sequence). This CDR3 is CASKGRTGPTNEKLFF. In nucleotides, the CDR3 is TGTGCCAGTAAAGGTCGGACAGGACCAACTAATGAAAAACTGTTTTTT. The variable domain in full, with the rest retrieved from reference TRBV19 and TRBJ1-4, is DGGITQSPKYLFRKEGQNVTLSCEQNLNHDAMYWYRQDPGQGLRLIYYSQIVNDFQKGDIAEGYSVSREKKESFPLTVTSAQKNPTAFYLCASKGRTGPTNEKLFFGSGTQLSVL.

This clonotype was seen many times. Germline and junction disagree at one end, which may indicate a read error. CDR3 in amino acids: CASTDRGDWDSPLHF. CDR3 coding DNA: TGTGCCAGCACCGACCGGGGCGATTGGGATTCACCCCTCCATTTT. The chain uses TRBV6-5 and TRBJ1-6; TRBD1 might be the D (5 bases). Germline loops: CDR1 MNHEY, CDR2 SVGAGI. This CDR3 is built from 15 residues.

J is TRBJ2-1 and V is TRBV20-1; 12 nucleotides align to TRBD2. V lost 3 bases, J lost 8 bases, and 8 bases stayed unmatched. The CDR3 is made up of 15 amino acids. Germline-derived CDR1 and CDR2 are DFQATT and SNEGSKA (reference sequence). This CDR3 is CSASDSSGGAYEQFF. As DNA, the CDR3 is TGCAGTGCTAGCGATTCTAGCGGGGGGGCCTATGAGCAGTTCTTC.

This clonotype has a single count. The genes are TRBV3-1 and TRBJ2-3, with D unresolved. The germline V gene has CDR1 LGHDT and CDR2 YNNKEL (reference sequence). CDR3 length: 12 residues. V gave up 4 bases and J gave up 5 bases, with 7 bases separating them. CDR3 coding DNA: TGTGCCAGCAGCCCGGACGGAGATACGCAGTATTTT. Translation: CASSPDGDTQYF.

The chain carries TRBV7-2 and TRBJ2-7, with TRBD2 identical over 10 bases. The CDR3 sequence is 15 residues long. With 3 bases clipped from V and 2 bases from J, the junction kept 4 bases outside the gene matches. The germline V gene encodes CDR1 SGHTA and CDR2 FQGNSA. The CDR3 bases are TGTGCCAGCAGCTTTACTAGCGGGGCCCCCTACGAGCAGTACTTC. Translating gives CASSFTSGAPYEQYF.

The CDR3 DNA sequence: TGCGCCAGCAGCGTTACCGGGACGGACTCCTACGAGCAGTACTTC. It codes for CASSVTGTDSYEQYF. This chain links TRBV5-1 with TRBJ2-7; either TRBD1 or TRBD2 may fit D (5 bases each). The V end lost 4 bases, the J end lost 0 bases, and 14 bases lay between the germline ends. Germline CDR1 reads SGHRS; CDR2 reads YFSETQ. The CDR3 runs 15 residues.

This clonotype was seen a few times. This chain links TRBV11-3 with TRBJ2-5, with 7 bases fitting TRBD2. In germline, CDR1 is SGHNT, CDR2 YENEEA. The CDR3 length is 16 residues. V dropped 1 base and J dropped 1; count of bases not matched to a gene: 6. The CDR3 DNA reads as TGTGCCAGCAGCTTAGTTGCTAGCGGCCCCCAAGAGACCCAGTACTTC. This encodes CASSLVASGPQETQYF.

This clonotype was recorded at least ten times. V gene TRBV3-1 combines with J gene TRBJ1-6; D possibly corresponds to TRBD1 (5 bases). In germline, CDR1 is LGHDT, CDR2 YNNKEL (reference sequence). Deletions cut 3 bases from V and 10 bases from J, with 16 bases between. The CDR3 runs 15 residues. The CDR3 coding sequence is TGTGCCAGCAGCCAGAGGGGCCCCAGTCGATCACCCCTCCACTTT. Translation gives CASSQRGPSRSPLHF.

DNA for the CDR3: TGTGCCAGCAGTTTAGGGGGGTCGGCCTACGAGCAGTACTTC. Translation gives CASSLGGSAYEQYF. The chain employs TRBV28 and TRBJ2-7; TRBD2 is a possible D gene (6 bases). Germline-derived CDR1 and CDR2 are MDHEN and SYDVKM. With 2 bases removed from V and 2 bases from J, the gap between germline ends came to 10 bases. This CDR3 has 14 residues.

This clonotype appeared many times. The chain uses TRBV3-1 and TRBJ2-1; TRBD2 matches 11 bases. The CDR3 is made up of 16 amino acids. Germline CDR1 reads LGHDT; CDR2 reads YNNKEL (reference sequence). V dropped 4 bases and J dropped 3; count of bases not matched to a gene: 5. The CDR3: CASSLGTSGNYNEQFF. The CDR3 nucleotides are TGTGCCAGCAGCCTTGGGACTAGCGGAAACTACAATGAGCAGTTCTTC.

At least ten counts were recorded for this clonotype. The chain uses TRBV5-1 and TRBJ1-1, with a weak D call TRBD1 (5 bases). CDR3 length equals 16 residues. Germline CDR1 and CDR2: SGHRS and YFSETQ. V was cut by 4 bases and J by 7 bases, with 23 bases left in between. The CDR3 is CASSPRGGAQPGEAFF. The CDR3 nucleotides read TGCGCCAGCAGCCCTAGAGGCGGGGCTCAACCAGGTGAAGCTTTCTTT.

This chain links TRBV28 with TRBJ1-5; D is uncertain. The CDR3 covers 13 residues. Deletions cut 2 bases from V and 7 bases from J, with 9 bases between. CDR1 is MDHEN, CDR2 SYDVKM, per germline. CDR3 loop: CASSLGFWQPQHF. In DNA, the CDR3 is TGTGCCAGCAGTTTAGGGTTTTGGCAGCCCCAGCATTTT.

This clonotype occurred many times. The rearrangement uses TRBV12-3 or TRBV12-4 and TRBJ1-5; 9 bases agree with TRBD1. V lost 6 bases and J lost 4; bases outside the gene matches: 7. This CDR3 spans 15 amino acids. The DNA for the CDR3 is TGTGCCAGCAGCCAAACAGGGGGCAGGAATCAGCCCCAGCATTTT. Protein: CASSQTGGRNQPQHF.

J is TRBJ2-3 and V is TRBV28, with TRBD2 matching over 9 bases. CDR3 length: 14 residues. Germline CDR1 is MDHEN and CDR2 is SYDVKM. With 2 bases clipped from V and 10 bases from J, the junction kept 7 bases outside the gene matches. CDR3 region: CASSLVAGAVPQYF. The CDR3 coding sequence is TGTGCCAGCAGTTTAGTAGCGGGAGCCGTTCCGCAGTATTTT.

This clonotype has just a few counts. The chain joins TRBV24-1 to TRBJ2-7; D is undetermined. V was cut by 12 bases and J by 0 bases, with 14 bases left in between. This CDR3 has 13 amino acids. CDR1 KGHDR and CDR2 SFDVKD come from the germline V gene. This CDR3 is CASMVRSSYEQYF. The CDR3 DNA follows: TGTGCCTCCATGGTCAGATCCTCCTACGAGCAGTACTTC.

This clonotype was counted between two and nine times. The chain combines TRBV9 with TRBJ1-1; D gene unclear. Trimming cost V 2 bases and J 5 bases, with 10 bases left between them. CDR1 and CDR2 from the germline V gene are SGDLS and YYNGEE. The CDR3 has 13 amino acids. CDR3: CASSVVTGTEAFF. The CDR3, as DNA: TGTGCCAGCAGCGTTGTCACCGGGACTGAAGCTTTCTTT.

This clonotype showed up many times. The CDR3 nucleotides read TGCAGTGCCCCCGAGGGACTATACAATGAGCAGTTCTTC. Its translation is CSAPEGLYNEQFF. The rearrangement uses TRBV20-1 and TRBJ2-1; 7 bases match TRBD2. V lost 6 bases and J lost 4; bases outside the gene matches: 6. In germline, CDR1 is DFQATT, CDR2 SNEGSKA (reference sequence). The CDR3 runs 13 residues.

This clonotype was seen more than once but under ten times. V and J are TRBV7-3 and TRBJ2-1; D may be TRBD1 (6 bases). V was pared by 2 bases and J by 9 bases, with 17 bases between. Germline loops: CDR1 SGHTA, CDR2 FQGTGA. This CDR3 is 15 amino acids long. The CDR3 nucleotides read TGTGCCAGCAGCTTATATGGGGACATAACGATTGAGCAGTTCTTC. Translating it yields CASSLYGDITIEQFF.

This clonotype has only a few counts. The CDR3 region is CSADKGQGVSYEQYF. The CDR3 DNA reads as TGCAGCGCGGATAAGGGACAGGGGGTGTCCTACGAGCAGTACTTC. The chain has TRBV29-1 and TRBJ2-7; 11 bases match TRBD1. Looked up from germline, CDR1 is SQVTM and CDR2 is ANQGSEA. J lost 1 base, V lost 7 bases, and 9 bases had no gene match. The CDR3 has 15 amino acids.

This rearrangement joins TRBV7-2 to TRBJ2-7, with 11 nucleotides matching TRBD2. V trimming: 1 base; J trimming: 2 bases; junction bases outside the gene matches: 4. This CDR3 is 16 amino acids long. Germline loops: CDR1 SGHTA, CDR2 FQGNSA. The CDR3 loop reads CASSLGGTSGAYEQYF. The CDR3 DNA reads as TGTGCCAGCAGCTTAGGAGGGACTAGCGGTGCCTACGAGCAGTACTTC.

This clonotype was picked up many times. In DNA, the CDR3 is TGTGCCAGCAGCCAACGGGAAGGGGGCCCATACGAGCAGTACTTC. It specifies CASSQREGGPYEQYF. This chain links TRBV4-2 with TRBJ2-7, with TRBD1 matching over 7 bases. This CDR3 has 15 residues. The germline CDR1 and CDR2 sequences are LGHNA and YNFKEQ. With 2 bases clipped from V and 4 bases from J, the junction kept 8 bases outside the gene matches.

This clonotype was picked up many times. This rearrangement joins TRBV19 to TRBJ1-5; a possible D gene is TRBD1 (5 bases). V was trimmed by 7 bases and J by 4 bases, leaving 11 bases between them. Germline V gives CDR1 LNHDA, CDR2 SQIVND (reference sequence). This CDR3 spans 13 amino acids. DNA for the CDR3: TGTGCCAGTACCGCGACAGCGAATCAGCCCCAGCATTTT. Its protein is CASTATANQPQHF.

At least ten counts were recorded for this clonotype. J is TRBJ1-3 and V is TRBV9, with D unclear. The V gene's germline CDR1 is SGDLS and CDR2 YYNGEE. The length of the CDR3 is 14 residues. Trimming took 0 bases from V and 0 from J, leaving 4 bases between them. CDR3 in amino acids: CASSVESSGNTIYF. CDR3 bases: TGTGCCAGCAGCGTAGAGAGCTCTGGAAACACCATATATTTT.